This entry describes one T cell receptor beta chain. What it binds is not known. This specimen comes from a study of T cell repertoires in cytomegalovirus infection. Overall study context: Public TCR beta signatures marked donors with CMV infection and the matching HLA.

Trimming stripped 3 bases from V and 10 bases from J, with 10 bases between. Germline V gives CDR1 SNHLY, CDR2 FYNNEI. The CDR3 runs 13 residues. TCRdb recomputed calls from the reads with MiXCR, one row per CDR3 protein. This table holds 150,000 or so distinct CDR3 sequences, 23% found once. General study findings and limits: Dominating the ex vivo response were HLA-C-restricted CMV-specific TCR beta clonotypes.

Sequencing was done on a sample of PBMCs. V usage is TRBV2 and J usage is TRBJ1-6; no clear D. This sequence originates from a human donor in good health (CMV status not recorded). Some clones in this sample may be carry-over from other donors' samples. CDR3 sequence (DNA): TGTGCCAGCAGTGATGTTGGAGGATCACCCCTCCACTTT. Translating gives CASSDVGGSPLHF.